Described below is a single TCR beta chain sequence and its context. Its matching antigen is unknown. These data come from a study of cytomegalovirus exposure and HLA in healthy donors. Study-wide context: Within the Caucasian-associated ancestry cluster were around 81% of the approximately 400 genotyped donors. Study outcomes and limitations: HLA restriction was apparent for most CMV-associated TCR beta chains in a later analysis. Based on reports, TCR beta sequences accurately predicted HLA-A and HLA-B alleles for most subjects. A later analysis linked a missense DCLRE1C variant to TCR beta V- and J-gene trimming.

V was clipped by 6 bases and J by 4 bases, with 19 bases between them. This CDR3 is built from 15 residues. Germline loops: CDR1 LNHDA, CDR2 SQIVND (reference sequence). It was with 60 Vbeta and 13 Jbeta primers that the PCR ran. Some clones are missing from TCRdb's copy, which holds only in-frame ones; the method was immunoSEQ multiplex PCR. The table shows under 200,000 clones, with approximately 88% occurring only once. The chain recombines TRBV19 with TRBJ2-7, with D possibly being TRBD1 (6 bases). Material for sequencing was PBMCs. The sequence was obtained from a boy aged 2 to 9 in good health and CMV-seronegative. The CDR3 DNA reads TGTGCCAGTAGCTCTTACAGGGTGGGGCGGTACGAGCAGTACTTC. Its protein product is CASSSYRVGRYEQYF.